Included here is one TCR beta chain sequence, with context. The germline V and J ends were trimmed by 0 bases and 1 base, with 9 bases remaining between them. The CDR3 length is 14 residues. The germline V gene encodes CDR1 DFQATT and CDR2 SNEGSKA (reference sequence). From blood CD8+ and CD4+ T cells, the TCR beta chain was sequenced. Negative isolation was used for CD8+ and CD4+ T cells and FACS enrichment for TEMRA cells. The data belong to a study of CD8 T cells in Susac syndrome. The RNA input was about 0.5 to 1 ug, and it was reverse transcribed with random hexamers. The amplification used immunoSEQ multiplex PCR on TCR beta CDR3; it spanned 54 Vbeta and 13 Jbeta. Using its own MiXCR run on the immunoSEQ multiplex PCR reads, TCRdb lists one record per CDR3 protein. The sample includes just over 150,000 distinct CDR3 sequences, about 94% of them seen just once.

The receptor comes from a human donor with multiple sclerosis. The chain couples TRBV20-1 to TRBJ1-1; D is uncertain. The source material was CD8+ T cells from PBMCs. The CDR3 DNA reads TGCAGTGCTAGAGATCCCACGAGGAACACTGAAGCTTTCTTT. As protein: CSARDPTRNTEAFF.